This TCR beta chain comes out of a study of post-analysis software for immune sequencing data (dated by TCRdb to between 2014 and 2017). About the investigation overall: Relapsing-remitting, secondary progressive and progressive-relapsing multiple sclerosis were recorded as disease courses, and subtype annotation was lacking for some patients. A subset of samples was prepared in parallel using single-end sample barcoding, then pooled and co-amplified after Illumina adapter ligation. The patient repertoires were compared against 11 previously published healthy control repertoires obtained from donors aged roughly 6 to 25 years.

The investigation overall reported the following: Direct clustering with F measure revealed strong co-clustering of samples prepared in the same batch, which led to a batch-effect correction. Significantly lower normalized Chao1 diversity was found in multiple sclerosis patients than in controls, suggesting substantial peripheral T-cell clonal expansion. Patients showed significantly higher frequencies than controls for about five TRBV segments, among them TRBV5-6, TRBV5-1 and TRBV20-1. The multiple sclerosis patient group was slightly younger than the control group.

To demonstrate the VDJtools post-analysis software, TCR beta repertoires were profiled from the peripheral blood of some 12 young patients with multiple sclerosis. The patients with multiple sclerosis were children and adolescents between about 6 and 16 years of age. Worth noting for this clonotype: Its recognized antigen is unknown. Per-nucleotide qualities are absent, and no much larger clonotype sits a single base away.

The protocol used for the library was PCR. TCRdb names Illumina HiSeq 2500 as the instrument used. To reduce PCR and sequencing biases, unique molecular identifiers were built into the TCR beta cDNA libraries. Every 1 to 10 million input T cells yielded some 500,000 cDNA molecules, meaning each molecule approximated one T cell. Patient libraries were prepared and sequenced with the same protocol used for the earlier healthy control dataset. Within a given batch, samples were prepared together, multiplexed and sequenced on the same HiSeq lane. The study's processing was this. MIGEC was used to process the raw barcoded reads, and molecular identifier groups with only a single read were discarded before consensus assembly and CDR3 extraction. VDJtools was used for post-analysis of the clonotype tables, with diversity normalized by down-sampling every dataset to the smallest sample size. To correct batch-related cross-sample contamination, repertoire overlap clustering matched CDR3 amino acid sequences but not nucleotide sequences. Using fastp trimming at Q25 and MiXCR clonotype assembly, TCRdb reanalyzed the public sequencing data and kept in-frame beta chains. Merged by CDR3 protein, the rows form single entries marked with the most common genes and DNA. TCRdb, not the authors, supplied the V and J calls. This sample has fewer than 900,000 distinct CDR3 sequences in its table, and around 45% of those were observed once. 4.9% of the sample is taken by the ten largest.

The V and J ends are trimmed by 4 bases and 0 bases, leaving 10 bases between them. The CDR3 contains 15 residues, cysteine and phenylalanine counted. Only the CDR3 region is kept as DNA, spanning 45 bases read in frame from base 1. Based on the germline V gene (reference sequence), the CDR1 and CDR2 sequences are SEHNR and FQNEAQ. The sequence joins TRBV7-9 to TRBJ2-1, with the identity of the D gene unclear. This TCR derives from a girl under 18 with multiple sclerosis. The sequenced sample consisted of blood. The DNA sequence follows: TGTGCCAGCAGCTCGGCCGAAAGCTCCTACAATGAGCAGTTCTTC. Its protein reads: CASSSAESSYNEQFF.